The 10 T cell receptor beta chains below were found in one sample sequenced in a study of molecular identifiers for immune sequencing clone quantification. TCRdb re-called the PCR reads with MiXCR, one entry per CDR3 protein. The top ten hold about 0.93% of the sample, which has some 40,000 distinct CDR3 sequences, more than 20% seen once. The sample taken for sequencing was naive CD8+ T cells from blood, with Jurkat cell RNA spiked in. Subset noted: FACS-sorted CD8+CD4-CCR7+CD45RA+ naive T cells. The receptors were gathered from a human donor in good health. Some libraries in this study had Jurkat cell RNA spiked in.

To note about this clonotype: A much larger clone differs by one base, so this may be a read error. This chain uses TRBV12-3 or TRBV12-4 with TRBJ2-4, with D perhaps TRBD1 (6 bases). The CDR3 runs 12 residues. This chain's CDR3 is CASSSSTGVGDF. For the CDR3, the DNA is TGTGCCAGCAGTTCCTCGACAGGAGTGGGGGACTTC.

The sample holds one count of this clonotype. The chain employs TRBV6-5 and TRBJ2-7, with 7 bases fitting TRBD1. Germline-derived CDR1 and CDR2 are MNHEY and SVGAGI. The ends lost 0 bases at V and 2 bases at J; junction bases unmatched: 4. There are 15 residues in the CDR3. DNA of the CDR3: TGTGCCAGCAGTTACTCGACAGGGATCCCCTACGAGCAGTACTTC. Translation: CASSYSTGIPYEQYF.

About this clonotype itself: One base away lies a much larger clone, so this may be a sequencing read error. The J gene is TRBJ2-5, the V gene TRBV29-1, with 7 nucleotides matching TRBD1. CDR3 size: 15 residues. Germline V gene lookup returns CDR1 SQVTM and CDR2 ANQGSEA. The CDR3 coding sequence is TGCAGCGCGGACGGGACAGAATACTATCAAGAGATCCAGTACTTC. Translating gives CSADGTEYYQEIQYF. The full variable domain, its missing parts supplied by reference TRBV29-1 and TRBJ2-5, is SAVISQKPSRDICQRGTSLTIQCQVDSQVTMMFWYRQQPGQSLTLIATANQGSEATYESGFVIDKFPISRPNLTFSTLTVSNMSPEDSSIYLCSADGTEYYQEIQYFGPGTRLLVL.

The gene calls are TRBV27 and TRBJ1-1; D unresolved. This CDR3 region has 14 residues. In germline, CDR1 is MNHEY, CDR2 SMNVEV (reference sequence). V lost 1 base and J 2 bases, leaving 8 bases between the germline ends. CDR3 nucleotides: TGTGCCAGCAGTTTATTAGGGTCCAACACTGAAGCTTTCTTT. It codes for CASSLLGSNTEAFF.

This clonotype came up once. The chain is built from TRBV11-2 and TRBJ1-1; D remains ambiguous. Trimming stripped 2 bases from V and 4 bases from J, with 11 bases between. Germline-derived CDR1 and CDR2 are SGHAT and FQNNGV. This CDR3 is built from 14 residues. CDR3 loop: CASSLWVGSTEAFF. CDR3 DNA sequence: TGTGCCAGCAGCTTATGGGTTGGGAGCACTGAAGCTTTCTTT.

This clonotype was observed at least ten times. CDR3 coding DNA: TGTGCCAGCAGCTTGATCGGGACATCAAAATCTGGGGCCAACGTCCTGACTTTC. It encodes CASSLIGTSKSGANVLTF. The chain recombines TRBV7-9 with TRBJ2-6, with TRBD1 as a possible D gene (6 bases). The CDR3 sequence is 18 residues long. Per germline, CDR1 SEHNR and CDR2 FQNEAQ (reference sequence). V was clipped by 3 bases and J by 1 base, with 16 bases between them.

This clonotype was seen at least ten times. This rearrangement joins TRBV24-1 to TRBJ1-1, with D unresolved. The CDR3 extends over 12 amino acids. Germline V gives CDR1 KGHDR, CDR2 SFDVKD. V lost 1 base, J lost 4 bases, and 3 bases lay in between. This CDR3 reads CATSDFGTEAFF. CDR3 coding DNA: TGTGCCACCAGTGATTTTGGCACTGAAGCTTTCTTT.

The V and J genes are TRBV27 and TRBJ1-1; D possibly corresponds to TRBD1 (6 bases). Germline CDR1 MNHEY, CDR2 SMNVEV (reference sequence). V was shortened by 2 bases and J by 5 bases, with 12 bases between the two germline ends. The CDR3 length is 14 residues. The CDR3 here is CASSLVGGRTEAFF. CDR3 DNA: TGTGCCAGCAGTTTAGTAGGGGGACGGACTGAAGCTTTCTTT.

Details on this clonotype: This may arise from a read error, as a much more abundant clone is one base away. The genes are TRBV6-2 or TRBV6-3 and TRBJ2-3; possibly TRBD1 for D (5 bases). The CDR3 consists of 13 residues. The V gene's germline CDR1 is MNHEY and CDR2 SVGEGT. DNA of the CDR3: TGTGCCGGCAGTAGGCAGGGCACAGATGCGCAGTATTTT. This translates into CAGSRQGTDAQYF.

This clonotype was observed a handful of times. Compared with germline, one end of the junction differs, possibly owing to a read error. This chain joins TRBV5-3 and TRBJ2-6, with 11 bases lining up with TRBD2. TRBV5-3 is known as an ORF, though its function is uncertain. This CDR3 spans 19 amino acids. The CDR3 loop reads CASGLAPGLADSGANVLTF. The CDR3 DNA follows: TGCGCCAGCGGCTTGGCCCCGGGACTAGCGGACTCTGGGGCCAACGTCCTGACTTTC.